These T cell receptor beta chains were read from a single sample in a study of identifying expanded T cells in peripheral blood. TCRdb's copy holds only in-frame clones and misses some; the assay was immunoSEQ multiplex PCR. In the table there are tens of thousands of clones, 65% to 90% of which are singletons. The source material was blood. Receptor source: a person aged 18-70 years in good health. The CDR3 runs from the conserved cysteine through the conserved F or W. The D gene is left open where the match is weak. Size is omitted from some rows. Given values are once, few, many or a class for expanded clones.

V gene,clone size,J gene,D gene,CDR3 protein,CDR3 DNA
TRBV5-4,few,TRBJ2-7,NA,CASSSSYEQYF,TGTGCCAGCAGCTCCTCCTACGAGCAGTACTTC
TRBV7-4,NA,TRBJ1-1,NA,CASSLRGDTEAFF,TGTGCCAGCAGCTTACGGGGGGACACTGAAGCTTTCTTT
TRBV25-1,NA,TRBJ1-2,NA,CASRSQEGTYGYTF,TGTGCCAGCAGGAGCCAGGAAGGGACCTATGGCTACACCTTC
TRBV15,NA,TRBJ1-1,NA,CATSREGGPMNTEAFF,TGTGCCACCAGCAGGGAAGGGGGACCCATGAACACTGAAGCTTTCTTT
TRBV30,NA,TRBJ1-4,TRBD1,CAVGTDTNEKLFF,TGTGCCGTGGGGACAGATACTAATGAAAAACTGTTTTTT
TRBV6-6,once,TRBJ1-2,NA,CASSYQGANYGYTF,TGTGCCAGCAGTTACCAGGGCGCTAACTATGGCTACACCTTC
TRBV2,NA,TRBJ2-7,TRBD2,CASSEDELAGAGEQYF,TGTGCCAGCAGTGAAGACGAACTAGCGGGAGCAGGCGAGCAGTACTTC
TRBV7-9,NA,TRBJ2-5,NA,CASSLAGLETQYF,TGTGCCAGCAGCTTAGCGGGGTTGGAGACCCAGTACTTC
TRBV15,NA,TRBJ1-2,TRBD1,CATSRADRGSYTF,TGTGCCACCAGCAGAGCGGACAGGGGTAGCTACACCTTC
TRBV2,NA,TRBJ1-1,NA,CASSLLLDGTEAFF,TGTGCCAGCAGTTTACTCCTAGACGGCACTGAAGCTTTCTTT
TRBV21-1,NA,TRBJ1-1,NA,CASRRYLATQCTEAFF,TGTGCCAGCAGACGGTACTTAGCTACACAATGCACTGAAGCTTTCTTT
TRBV10-3,NA,TRBJ1-6,TRBD1,CAISERDSSPLHF,TGTGCCATCAGTGAGAGGGACAGTTCACCCCTCCACTTT
TRBV27,NA,TRBJ2-1,TRBD2,CASSLFGTSGRYNEQFF,TGTGCCAGCAGTTTATTCGGGACTAGCGGGAGGTACAATGAGCAGTTCTTC
TRBV5-1,NA,TRBJ2-4,NA,CASSLGYRAILAKNIQYF,TGCGCCAGCAGCTTGGGGTATCGGGCAATCCTAGCCAAAAACATTCAGTACTTC
TRBV2,NA,TRBJ1-6,NA,CASRISTGYNSPLHF,TGTGCCAGCAGGATATCGACAGGTTATAATTCACCCCTCCACTTT
TRBV11-3,NA,TRBJ2-1,TRBD2,CASSPPLGLAGNYNEQFF,TGTGCCAGCAGCCCGCCCCTGGGACTAGCGGGGAACTACAATGAGCAGTTCTTC
TRBV2,NA,TRBJ2-1,TRBD2,CASRQGLAGASPPYNEQFF,TGTGCCAGCCGACAGGGACTAGCGGGAGCGAGTCCACCGTACAATGAGCAGTTCTTC
TRBV7-7,NA,TRBJ2-7,NA,CASSLASTYEQYF,TGTGCCAGCAGCTTAGCGTCCACCTACGAGCAGTACTTC
TRBV19,NA,TRBJ2-3,TRBD2,CASSRAASGGITQYF,TGTGCCAGTAGCCGCGCGGCTAGCGGGGGGATTACGCAGTATTTT
TRBV11-2,once,TRBJ2-3,NA,CASSSGLRNTDTQYF,TGTGCCAGCAGCTCGGGACTCCGAAACACAGATACGCAGTATTTT
TRBV30,NA,TRBJ1-2,NA,CAWREQPGRYTF,TGTGCCTGGAGGGAACAGCCGGGGCGCTACACCTTC
TRBV7-9,NA,TRBJ1-6,TRBD1,CASSSSTGANSPLHF,TGTGCCAGCAGCTCCTCGACAGGGGCTAATTCACCCCTCCACTTT
TRBV7-2,NA,TRBJ1-1,NA,CASSLGANRAEAFF,TGTGCCAGCAGCTTAGGCGCCAATCGGGCTGAAGCTTTCTTT
TRBV7-9,once,TRBJ1-6,NA,CASSLETQLYNSPLHF,TGTGCCAGCAGCTTAGAGACGCAGCTCTATAATTCACCCCTCCACTTT
TRBV30,once,TRBJ1-3,NA,CAWSVLGTSRNTIYF,TGTGCCTGGAGTGTACTGGGGACCTCGAGGAACACCATATATTTT
TRBV18,NA,TRBJ2-2,TRBD2,CASSQSASGANTGELFF,TGTGCCAGCTCACAATCCGCTAGCGGGGCTAATACCGGGGAGCTGTTTTTT
TRBV5-6,NA,TRBJ1-1,NA,CASSLARRGAFF,TGTGCCAGCAGCTTGGCCCGCAGGGGAGCTTTCTTT
TRBV5-1,NA,TRBJ1-1,NA,CASSFGGRGEAFF,TGCGCCAGCAGCTTTGGCGGTCGTGGTGAAGCTTTCTTT
TRBV2,NA,TRBJ2-5,TRBD2,CASSAGRTQETQYF,TGTGCCAGCTCAGCGGGGCGAACCCAAGAGACCCAGTACTTC
TRBV11-3,NA,TRBJ1-1,NA,CASSERQQVNTEAFF,TGTGCCAGCAGCGAACGACAGCAGGTGAACACTGAAGCTTTCTTT
TRBV4-1,NA,TRBJ2-1,NA,CASSQGRGRGIDEQFF,TGCGCCAGCAGCCAAGGGAGGGGCAGGGGGATAGATGAGCAGTTCTTC
TRBV11-3,NA,TRBJ2-5,NA,CASSPASVVQETQYF,TGTGCCAGCAGCCCCGCTAGCGTGGTCCAAGAGACCCAGTACTTC
TRBV5-5,NA,TRBJ2-7,TRBD2,CASSLSGGRILEQYF,TGTGCCAGCAGCTTGTCGGGCGGGAGAATTCTCGAGCAGTACTTC
TRBV2,once,TRBJ2-1,NA,CASTGTRTFNNEQFF,TGTGCCAGCACCGGTACTAGGACGTTTAACAATGAGCAGTTCTTC
TRBV19,NA,TRBJ2-3,TRBD1,CASSSLPGQGKDTQYF,TGTGCCAGTAGTAGCCTGCCGGGACAGGGTAAGGATACGCAGTATTTT
TRBV19,NA,TRBJ1-5,TRBD1,CASRGQVHSNQPQHF,TGTGCCAGTAGGGGACAGGTCCATAGCAATCAGCCCCAGCATTTT
TRBV28,NA,TRBJ1-2,NA,CASSPLDRMSNHGYTF,TGTGCCAGCAGTCCGCTTGATAGGATGTCGAATCATGGCTACACCTTC
TRBV18,NA,TRBJ2-7,NA,CASSTGPGNEQYF,TGTGCCAGCTCAACGGGCCCCGGTAACGAGCAGTACTTC
TRBV9,NA,TRBJ2-3,TRBD2,CASSVGGDTQYF,TGTGCCAGCTCCGTCGGGGGGGATACGCAGTATTTT
TRBV7-2,NA,TRBJ2-3,NA,CASSLDGRTDTQYF,TGTGCCAGCAGCTTAGATGGCCGCACAGATACGCAGTATTTT
TRBV6-1,NA,TRBJ2-1,TRBD1,CASSELQGARVKIKFF,TGTGCCAGCAGTGAGTTACAGGGGGCGCGAGTAAAGATTAAGTTCTTC
TRBV7-9,NA,TRBJ2-1,NA,CASSSVGSTYNEQFF,TGTGCCAGCAGTTCCGTCGGTTCCACCTACAATGAGCAGTTCTTC
TRBV5-1,once,TRBJ1-5,NA,CASSPDLSNQPQHF,TGCGCCAGCAGCCCAGACCTTAGCAATCAGCCCCAGCATTTT
TRBV27,NA,TRBJ2-7,TRBD2,CASSPGRGFSYEQYF,TGTGCCAGCAGTCCTGGGCGGGGGTTCTCCTACGAGCAGTACTTC